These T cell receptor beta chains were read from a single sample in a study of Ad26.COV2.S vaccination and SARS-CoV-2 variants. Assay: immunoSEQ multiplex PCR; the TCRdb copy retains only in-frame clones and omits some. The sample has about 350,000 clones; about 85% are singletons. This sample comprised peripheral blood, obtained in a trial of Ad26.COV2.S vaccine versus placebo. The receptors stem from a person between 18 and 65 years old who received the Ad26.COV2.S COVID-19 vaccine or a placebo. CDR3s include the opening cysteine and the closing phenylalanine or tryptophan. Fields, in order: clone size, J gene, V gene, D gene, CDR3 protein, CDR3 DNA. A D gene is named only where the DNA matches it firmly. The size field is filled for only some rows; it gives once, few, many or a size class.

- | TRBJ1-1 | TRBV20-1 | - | CSARRGAEAFF | TGCAGTGCTAGACGAGGGGCTGAAGCTTTCTTT
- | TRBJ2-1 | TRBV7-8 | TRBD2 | CASSLVSGGSYNEQFF | TGTGCCAGCAGCTTAGTTAGCGGGGGGTCCTACAATGAGCAGTTCTTC
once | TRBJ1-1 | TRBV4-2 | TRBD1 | CASSQDSGTGYYGAFF | TGTGCCAGCAGCCAAGATTCCGGGACAGGGTATTACGGAGCTTTCTTT
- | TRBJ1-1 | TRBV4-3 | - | CASSRDRKNTEAFF | TGCGCCAGCAGCCGCGACAGAAAGAACACTGAAGCTTTCTTT
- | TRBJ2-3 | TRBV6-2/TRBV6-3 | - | CASSYTPGTGDNTDTQYF | TGTGCCAGCAGTTACACCCCGGGGACGGGAGACAACACAGATACGCAGTATTTT
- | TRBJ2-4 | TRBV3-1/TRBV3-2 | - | CASSPITKSKFVKNIQYF | TGTGCCAGCAGCCCAATAACAAAATCAAAATTCGTCAAAAACATTCAGTACTTC
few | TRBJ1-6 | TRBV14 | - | CASSQPSSPLHF | TGTGCCAGCAGCCAGCCAAGTTCACCCCTCCACTTT
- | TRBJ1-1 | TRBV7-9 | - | CASSFGATEAFF | TGTGCCAGCAGCTTTGGCGCAACTGAAGCTTTCTTT
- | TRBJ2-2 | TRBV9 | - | CASSVVRGELFF | TGTGCCAGCAGCGTAGTTAGGGGGGAGCTGTTTTTT
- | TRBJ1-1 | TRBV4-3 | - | CASSRSPREAFF | TGCGCCAGCAGCCGGTCGCCTCGAGAAGCTTTCTTT
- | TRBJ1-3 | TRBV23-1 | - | CASSQLGRVNTIYF | TGCGCCAGCAGTCAACTAGGAAGGGTAAACACCATATATTTT
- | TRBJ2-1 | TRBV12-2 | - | CASLPLAEGHEQFF | TGTGCAAGTCTCCCTTTAGCGGAAGGTCATGAGCAGTTCTTC
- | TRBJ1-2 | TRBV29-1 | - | CSVDLWGVPGYTF | TGCAGCGTTGACCTGTGGGGGGTGCCTGGCTACACCTTC
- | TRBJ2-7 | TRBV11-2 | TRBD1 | CASRPGQGLDYEQYF | TGTGCCAGCAGGCCGGGACAGGGCCTTGACTACGAGCAGTACTTC
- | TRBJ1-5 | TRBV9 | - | CASSGTGNQPQHF | TGTGCCAGCAGCGGCACAGGGAATCAGCCCCAGCATTTT
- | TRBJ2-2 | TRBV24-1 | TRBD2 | CATSSGVGNTGELFF | TGTGCCACCTCTAGCGGAGTAGGGAACACCGGGGAGCTGTTTTTT
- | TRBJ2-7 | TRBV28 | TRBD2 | CASSLFASGSYEQYF | TGTGCCAGCAGTTTATTTGCTAGCGGGAGTTACGAGCAGTACTTC
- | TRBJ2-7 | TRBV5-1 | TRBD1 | CASSLDQGAYYEQYF | TGCGCCAGCAGCTTGGACCAGGGGGCTTACTACGAGCAGTACTTC
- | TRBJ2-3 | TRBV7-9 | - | CACPGNPSTDTQYF | TGTGCCTGTCCAGGAAACCCCAGCACAGATACGCAGTATTTT
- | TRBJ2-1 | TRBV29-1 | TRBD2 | CSVTGTSGSTWDNEQFF | TGCAGCGTAACCGGGACTAGCGGGAGTACTTGGGACAATGAGCAGTTCTTC
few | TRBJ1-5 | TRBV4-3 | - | CASSQFISGQPQHF | TGCGCCAGCAGCCAGTTTATATCGGGTCAGCCCCAGCATTTT
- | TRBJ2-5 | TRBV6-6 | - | CASNLWQGETQYF | TGTGCCAGCAATCTCTGGCAAGGGGAGACCCAGTACTTC
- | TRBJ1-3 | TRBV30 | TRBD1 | CAWRTGFGSGNTIYF | TGTGCCTGGAGGACAGGGTTTGGTTCTGGAAACACCATATATTTT
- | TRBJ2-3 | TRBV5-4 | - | CASSPGIDGDTQYF | TGTGCCAGCAGCCCAGGGATCGACGGAGATACGCAGTATTTT
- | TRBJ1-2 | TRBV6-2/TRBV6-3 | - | CASSYKTRVGQDYGYTF | TGTGCCAGCAGTTACAAGACGAGGGTGGGGCAGGACTATGGCTACACCTTC
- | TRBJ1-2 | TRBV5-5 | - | CASSLALLGDYGYTF | TGTGCCAGCAGCTTGGCCCTCTTGGGGGATTATGGCTACACCTTC
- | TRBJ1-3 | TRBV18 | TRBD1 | CASSEGQVSGNTIYF | TGTGCCAGCTCAGAGGGACAGGTTTCTGGAAACACCATATATTTT
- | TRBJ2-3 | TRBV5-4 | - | CASSLDSGTDTQYF | TGTGCCAGCAGCTTGGACTCGGGGACAGATACGCAGTATTTT
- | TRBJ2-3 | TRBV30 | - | CAGKWAYTQYF | TGTGCCGGAAAATGGGCTTACACGCAGTATTTT
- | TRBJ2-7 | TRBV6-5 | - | CASSYYGTRGEQYF | TGTGCCAGCAGTTATTACGGGACACGCGGAGAGCAGTACTTC
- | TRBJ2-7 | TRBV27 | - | CASSIPGGPTYEQYF | TGTGCCAGCAGTATCCCGGGGGGCCCAACCTACGAGCAGTACTTC
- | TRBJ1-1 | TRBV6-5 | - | CASSRGINTEAFF | TGTGCCAGCAGTCGAGGGATCAACACTGAAGCTTTCTTT
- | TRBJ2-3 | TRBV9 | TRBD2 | CASSSRGGANTDTQYF | TGTGCCAGCAGCTCCCGCGGGGGGGCGAACACAGATACGCAGTATTTT
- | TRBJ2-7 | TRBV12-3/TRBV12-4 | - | CASSSSPKAEQYF | TGTGCCAGCAGCTCCTCCCCAAAGGCCGAGCAGTACTTC
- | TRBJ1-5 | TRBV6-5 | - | CASTSQWNQPQHF | TGTGCCAGCACTTCACAGTGGAATCAGCCCCAGCATTTT
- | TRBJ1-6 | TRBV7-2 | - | CASSPPQRSTLHF | TGTGCCAGCAGCCCACCCCAACGATCAACTCTCCACTTT
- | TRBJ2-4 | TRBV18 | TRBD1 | CASSPRGSVKNIQYF | TGTGCCAGCTCACCCAGGGGGTCGGTCAAAAACATTCAGTACTTC
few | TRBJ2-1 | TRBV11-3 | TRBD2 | CASSHREGSLAGYSYNEQFF | TGTGCCAGCAGCCATCGGGAGGGGTCCCTAGCGGGGTACTCCTACAATGAGCAGTTCTTC
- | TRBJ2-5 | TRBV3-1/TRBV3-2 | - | CASSIKETQYF | TGTGCCAGCAGTATCAAAGAGACCCAGTACTTC
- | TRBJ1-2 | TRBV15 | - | CATSERGGATASSGYTF | TGTGCCACCAGCGAACGGGGTGGGGCGACAGCCAGCAGTGGCTACACCTTC
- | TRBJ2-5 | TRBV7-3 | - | CASSLPQGGQETQYF | TGTGCCAGCAGCTTACCCCAGGGGGGTCAAGAGACCCAGTACTTC
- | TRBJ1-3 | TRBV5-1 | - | CASSLEVASSGNTIYF | TGCGCCAGCAGCTTGGAGGTGGCGAGCTCTGGAAACACCATATATTTT
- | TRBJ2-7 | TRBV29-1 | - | CSGHVGGEQYF | TGCAGCGGTCATGTAGGTGGTGAGCAGTACTTC
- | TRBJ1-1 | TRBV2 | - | CASWMGMAGNTEAFF | TGTGCCAGCTGGATGGGGATGGCCGGGAACACTGAAGCTTTCTTT
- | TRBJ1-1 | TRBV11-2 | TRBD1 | CASSLFLQGATEAFF | TGTGCCAGCAGCTTATTTTTACAGGGGGCGACTGAAGCTTTCTTT
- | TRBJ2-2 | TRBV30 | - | CAWSVAGGELFF | TGTGCCTGGAGTGTCGCAGGCGGGGAGCTGTTTTTT
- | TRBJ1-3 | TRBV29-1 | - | CSVVGLLREAGNTIYF | TGCAGCGTTGTGGGCCTCCTACGGGAGGCCGGTAACACCATATATTTT
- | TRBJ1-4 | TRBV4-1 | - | CASSQTFTGGEKLFF | TGCGCCAGCAGCCAAACCTTTACAGGCGGGGAAAAACTGTTTTTT
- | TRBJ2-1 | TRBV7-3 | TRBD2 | CASRRGTTGEQFF | TGTGCCAGCAGACGTGGGACTACCGGTGAGCAGTTCTTC
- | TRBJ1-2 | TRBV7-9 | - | CASSLGAEVNYGYTF | TGTGCCAGCAGCTTAGGGGCCGAGGTTAACTATGGCTACACCTTC
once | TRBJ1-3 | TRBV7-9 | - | CASSSSGIGNTIYF | TGTGCCAGCAGCTCGTCAGGAATCGGAAACACCATATATTTT
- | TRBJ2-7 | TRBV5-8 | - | CASVLVTGSYEQYF | TGTGCCAGCGTTTTGGTTACAGGGTCCTACGAGCAGTACTTC